This TCR beta chain was recovered during a study of cytomegalovirus exposure and HLA in healthy donors. Study-level information: Unique TCR beta sequences numbering approximately 120 million came from 150 million to 200 million T cells in an earlier analysis.

Study results and caveats: Productive status was seen about 87% or about 30% of the time for most TCR beta V segments in an earlier analysis. Cytomegalovirus-associated status was assigned to more than 150 TCR beta chains.

PCR primers comprised 60 Vbeta and 13 Jbeta primers. Under the authors' procedure: In a later analysis, approximately 80 million unique TCR beta chains included roughly 11 million shared by two or more donors. Using immunoSEQ multiplex PCR, the repertoire was profiled, and TCRdb retains in-frame clones only, with some absent. Clone size and V and J calls were adopted from that table, with D and trimming inferred from the DNA. The sample includes 200,000 to 250,000 clones. Germline V gene lookup returns CDR1 MNHEY and CDR2 SMNVEV (reference sequence). The CDR3 extends over 14 amino acids. The ends lost 4 bases at V and 4 bases at J; junction bases unmatched: 6. Concerning this clone itself: Its antigen is unknown.

The TCR originated in a woman younger than 45 in good health and CMV-seropositive. This chain uses TRBV27 with TRBJ2-7; 8 nucleotides agree with TRBD2. The sequenced material came from PBMCs. This CDR3 is CASSSRGGPYEQYF. As DNA, the CDR3 is TGTGCCAGCAGTTCGCGCGGGGGGCCGTACGAGCAGTACTTC.